This passage covers 16 T cell receptor beta chains from one sample sequenced in a study of neurological immune-mediated disorders. Described time point: longitudinal time-point 1 (baseline). MiXCR, applied by TCRdb to the 5' RACE reads, yields one record per CDR3 protein. Of around 49,000 distinct CDR3 sequences listed, approximately 11% are singletons. The specimen sequenced was PBMCs. These receptors all come from a woman between 40 and 55 years old in good health.

A note on this clonotype: A read error may explain this, as a much larger clone is one base away. The CDR3 here is CSADLGHEQFF. The CDR3 DNA follows: TGCAGCGCTGACCTAGGGCATGAGCAGTTCTTC. The gene calls are TRBV29-1 and TRBJ2-1; D is undetermined. This CDR3 has 11 amino acids. The V end lost 7 bases, the J end lost 8 bases, and 12 bases lay between the germline ends. CDR1 and CDR2 from the germline V gene are SQVTM and ANQGSEA.

This chain joins TRBV29-1 and TRBJ2-1; a possible D gene is TRBD2 (6 bases). The CDR3 totals 13 residues. Germline CDR1 and CDR2: SQVTM and ANQGSEA. In DNA form, the CDR3 reads TGCAGTCAGGGCGGGGCCTCCTACAATGAGCAGTTCTTC. It yields the protein CSQGGASYNEQFF.

This clonotype was seen repeatedly, ten times or more. The chain uses TRBV6-2 or TRBV6-3 and TRBJ2-7; 9 bases align to TRBD1. The CDR3 runs 14 residues. Germline values: CDR1 MNHEY, CDR2 SVGEGT. The V and J ends lost 2 bases and 4 bases, in that order; junction bases with no gene match: 3. The CDR3 here is CASSYPGQGYEQYF. The CDR3 coding sequence is TGTGCCAGCAGTTACCCGGGACAGGGATACGAGCAGTACTTC.

There are many counts of this clonotype. The genes are TRBV5-5 and TRBJ2-1, with 11 bases aligning to TRBD1. The junction had 10 bases not matched to a gene; V was cut back by 4 bases and J by 10 bases. CDR3 length equals 15 residues. Germline V gene lookup returns CDR1 SGHKS and CDR2 YYEKEE (reference sequence). The CDR3 loop is CASSLSDRGLMEQFF. CDR3 nucleotide sequence: TGTGCCAGCAGCCTATCGGACAGGGGGCTGATGGAGCAGTTCTTC. Based on the CDR3 plus reference TRBV5-5 and TRBJ2-1, the full variable domain is DAGVTQSPTHLIKTRGQQVTLRCSPISGHKSVSWYQQVLGQGPQFIFQYYEKEERGRGNFPDRFSARQFPNYSSELNVNALLLGDSALYLCASSLSDRGLMEQFFGPGTRLTVL.

Many counts were recorded for this clonotype. The chain carries TRBV7-2 and TRBJ1-3; 7 bases align to TRBD1. The CDR3 runs to 16 residues. Trimming cost V 7 bases and J 0 bases; bases outside gene matches: 9. Germline V gene data show CDR1 as SGHTA and CDR2 as FQGNSA. CDR3 loop: CASTQGGLYSGNTIYF. CDR3 DNA: TGTGCCAGCACCCAGGGGGGGCTTTACTCTGGAAACACCATATATTTT. Using reference TRBV7-2 and TRBJ1-3 for the parts outside the CDR3, the full variable domain is GAGVSQSPSNKVTEKGKDVELRCDPISGHTALYWYRQSLGQGLEFLIYFQGNSAPDKSGLPSDRFSAERTGGSVSTLTIQRTQQEDSAVYLCASTQGGLYSGNTIYFGEGSWLTVV.

To note about this clonotype: Sequence at one end of the junction differs from germline and may be a read error. The V and J genes are TRBV12-3 or TRBV12-4 and TRBJ1-4; no firm D call. The CDR3 has 11 amino acids. The DNA of the CDR3 is TGTACCAGCAGTTTGGGGAAAAAACTGTTTTTT. It translates to CTSSLGKKLFF.

This clonotype was seen repeatedly, ten times or more. This chain joins TRBV9 and TRBJ2-2; 9 bases align to TRBD1. The CDR3 is made up of 18 amino acids. Germline V gene lookup returns CDR1 SGDLS and CDR2 YYNGEE. The J segment lost 3 bases and the V segment lost 4 bases, leaving 13 bases of the junction unmatched. CDR3 coding DNA: TGTGCCAGCAGCCCGAGGAGGGGGACAGGGCACGACACCGGGGAGCTGTTTTTT. As protein: CASSPRRGTGHDTGELFF.

On this clonotype itself: The CDR3 end shows no conserved phenylalanine or tryptophan, and so a read error is likely. J is TRBJ2-4 and V is TRBV7-2; 10 nucleotides agree with TRBD2. The CDR3 covers 16 residues. After removal of 4 bases from V and 1 base from J, the junction contained 4 bases not matched to a gene. Per the germline V gene, CDR1 is SGHTA and CDR2 is FQGNSA. The CDR3, as DNA: TGTGCCAGCAGCTCAAGCGGGGGGGGGGCCAAAAACATTCAGTACTTA. Translated: CASSSSGGGAKNIQYL.

This clonotype was detected many times. The V and J genes are TRBV6-5 and TRBJ2-5, with 12 bases that match TRBD2. The CDR3 runs to 14 residues. Trimming cost V 6 bases and J 4 bases; bases outside gene matches: 3. In germline, CDR1 is MNHEY, CDR2 SVGAGI. The CDR3 DNA is TGTGCCAGCAGGCGACTAGCGGGAGCAGAGACCCAGTACTTC. It specifies CASRRLAGAETQYF.

This clonotype was counted many times. The rearrangement uses TRBV20-1 and TRBJ1-1; no reliable D call. CDR1 and CDR2 (germline): DFQATT, SNEGSKA (reference sequence). This CDR3 spans 13 amino acids. Trimming stripped 0 bases from V and 1 base from J, with 6 bases between. This CDR3 reads CSARDMKNTEAFF. As DNA, the CDR3 is TGCAGTGCTAGAGATATGAAGAACACTGAAGCTTTCTTT.

There are many counts of this clonotype. This chain links TRBV20-1 with TRBJ2-1, with D possibly being TRBD2 (6 bases). CDR1 and CDR2 (germline): DFQATT, SNEGSKA (reference sequence). The CDR3 has 14 residues. Between the trimmed V and J ends, which lost 0 bases and 8 bases, there was a span of 14 bases. CDR3 sequence: CSARDPGGSDEQFF. CDR3 DNA sequence: TGCAGTGCTAGAGATCCAGGAGGGAGCGATGAGCAGTTCTTC.

There are many counts of this clonotype. A much larger clone sits a single nucleotide away, making a read error possible. This chain links TRBV5-1 with TRBJ2-1; 11 nucleotides agree with TRBD2. The germline CDR1 and CDR2 sequences are SGHRS and YFSETQ. The CDR3 length is 15 residues. The junction had 5 bases not matched to a gene; V was cut back by 4 bases and J by 5 bases. The CDR3 DNA reads TGCGCCAGCAGCACCCTAGCGGGAGGTGACAATGAGCAGTTCTTC. This sequence encodes CASSTLAGGDNEQFF.

This clonotype came up many times. The CDR3 DNA reads TGTGCCAGCAGTGAGACGGGAGGGAATGAGCAGTTCTTC. Protein sequence: CASSETGGNEQFF. The chain uses TRBV6-4 and TRBJ2-1; 8 nucleotides align to TRBD2. In germline, CDR1 is MRHNA, CDR2 SNTAGT. The CDR3 runs 13 residues. The ends lost 3 bases at V and 7 bases at J; junction bases unmatched: 2.

This clonotype appeared many times. The J gene is TRBJ2-7, the V gene TRBV5-1; no clear D gene. Trimming took off 1 base at V and 5 bases at J, with 13 bases between the two ends. This CDR3 comprises 14 residues. From germline, CDR1 is SGHRS and CDR2 YFSETQ. CDR3 DNA: TGCGCCAGCAGCTTGTCGAAGCTTAGAGACGAGCAGTACTTC. This sequence encodes CASSLSKLRDEQYF.

In this sample, this clonotype turned up many times. The CDR3 DNA follows: TGTGCCAGCAGTTTAATCACAGGGGGCACAGATACGCAGTATTTT. The encoded protein is CASSLITGGTDTQYF. This sequence joins TRBV12-3 or TRBV12-4 and TRBJ2-3, with 7 bases aligning to TRBD1. V shed 2 bases and J 1 base; nucleotides not matched to a gene: 3. The CDR3 covers 15 residues.

This clonotype was seen repeatedly, ten times or more. The rearrangement joins TRBV7-9 to TRBJ2-5, with 7 positions matching TRBD1. The CDR3 has 14 amino acids. Trimming took 4 bases from V and 1 from J; bases not matched to a gene: 3. Germline V gene lookup returns CDR1 SEHNR and CDR2 FQNEAQ (reference sequence). This CDR3 reads CASSYNRGQETQYF. Written as DNA, the CDR3 is TGTGCCAGCAGCTATAACAGGGGCCAAGAGACCCAGTACTTC.